This TCR beta chain was identified in a study of blood T cell repertoires in COVID-19. As originally analysed: Reference gene primer amplification gave estimated nucleated cell counts. Profiled with immunoSEQ multiplex PCR; TCRdb holds only in-frame clones, not every one. V and J calls and clone size follow that table, whereas D and trimming were derived from the DNA. The data contain 380,000 or so clones, 88% of them singletons. CDR3 length: 14 residues. Germline CDR1 SGHRS, CDR2 YFSETQ. The V end was cut by 3 bases, the J end by 3 bases, with 12 bases between. The material sequenced was PBMCs or T cells enriched from blood (not recorded which). This sequence joins TRBV5-1 and TRBJ1-1; perhaps TRBD1 as D (5 bases). This TCR was recovered from a woman aged 40 to 49 with acute COVID-19. The CDR3 region has the DNA TGCGCCAGCAGCTACCAGGGTGGAGACACTGAAGCTTTCTTT. Protein product: CASSYQGGDTEAFF.